Listed here are 19 T cell receptor beta chains from one sample, sequenced in a study of T cell repertoires in cytomegalovirus infection. TCRdb used MiXCR to reprocess the reads, holding one entry per CDR3 protein. The sample contains nearly 550,000 distinct CDR3 sequences, 16% of which appear only once. The sequencing sample was made of CD8+ T cells from PBMCs. These receptors came from a human donor in good health (CMV status not recorded). Some clones in this sample may be carry-over from other donors' samples.

This clonotype showed up many times. The rearrangement joins TRBV11-2 to TRBJ2-7; D perhaps matches TRBD1 (6 bases). Germline lookup yields CDR1 SGHAT and CDR2 FQNNGV. V lost 4 bases and J lost 4, with 11 bases in between. The length of the CDR3 is 13 residues. The CDR3 bases are TGTGCCAGCAGCTGGGGCAGGGGTTACGAGCAGTACTTC. Encoded protein: CASSWGRGYEQYF.

The chain carries TRBV9 and TRBJ1-2; 9 positions agree with TRBD1. CDR1 SGDLS and CDR2 YYNGEE come from the germline V gene. CDR3 length: 15 residues. With V trimmed by 4 bases and J by 4 bases, 8 bases remained unmatched. Here the CDR3 DNA reads TGTGCCAGCAGCCCACGACAGGGGGTAGTCTATGGCTACACCTTC. Residues: CASSPRQGVVYGYTF.

This clonotype was found many times. The chain combines TRBV12-3 or TRBV12-4 with TRBJ1-2, with D possibly matching TRBD1 (6 bases). There are 14 residues in the CDR3. V lost 6 bases and J lost 2, with 13 bases in between. The CDR3 coding sequence is TGTGCCAGCAGGAACAGGGTTCCCAACTATGGCTACACCTTC. Residues: CASRNRVPNYGYTF.

This chain links TRBV9 with TRBJ2-7, with 9 positions matching TRBD1. Per the germline V gene, CDR1 is SGDLS and CDR2 is YYNGEE. The CDR3 totals 15 residues. With 0 bases clipped from V and 5 bases from J, the junction kept 6 bases outside the gene matches. The CDR3 DNA is TGTGCCAGCAGCGTAGAAGACAGGGGGGGCCACGAGCAGTACTTC. Amino acid sequence: CASSVEDRGGHEQYF.

This clonotype was detected only a few times. The J gene is TRBJ1-2, the V gene TRBV20-1; D is ambiguous. This CDR3 has 14 amino acids. CDR1 is DFQATT, CDR2 SNEGSKA, per germline (reference sequence). V gave up 5 bases and J gave up 8 bases, with 21 bases separating them. DNA for the CDR3: TGCAGTGCTCTCGAGACGAACTCTGGCTGGGGCTACACCTTC. Its protein is CSALETNSGWGYTF.

Ten or more counts support this clonotype. The chain uses TRBV27 and TRBJ1-1; D remains ambiguous. This CDR3 comprises 14 residues. CDR1 is MNHEY, CDR2 SMNVEV, per germline (reference sequence). V dropped 1 base and J dropped 0 bases, with 6 bases sitting between them. The CDR3 sequence is CASSLLSVNTEAFF. The CDR3 DNA follows: TGTGCCAGCAGTTTATTATCCGTGAACACTGAAGCTTTCTTT.

This clonotype was seen at least ten times. J is TRBJ2-3 and V is TRBV4-1, with 8 bases identical to TRBD1. Germline V gives CDR1 MGHRA, CDR2 YSYEKL. With 4 bases clipped from V and 5 bases from J, the junction kept 11 bases outside the gene matches. The CDR3 sequence is 16 residues long. The CDR3 DNA follows: TGCGCCAGCAGCCCTAACGGAATAACAGGGGGAGATACGCAGTATTTT. It translates to CASSPNGITGGDTQYF.

V usage is TRBV27 and J usage is TRBJ1-5; no definite D call. Germline CDR1 reads MNHEY; CDR2 reads SMNVEV (reference sequence). This CDR3 is 14 amino acids long. V shed 0 bases and J shed 5 bases, with 8 bases lying between them. CDR3 sequence reads: CASSLSFGDQPQHF. CDR3 DNA sequence: TGTGCCAGCAGTTTATCGTTCGGGGATCAGCCCCAGCATTTT.

This clonotype was seen ten or more times. The J gene is TRBJ1-1, the V gene TRBV14; the D gene is possibly TRBD1 (5 bases). CDR3 length: 18 amino acids. V was shortened by 0 bases and J by 5 bases, with 22 bases between the two germline ends. In germline, CDR1 is SGHDN, CDR2 FVKESK. This CDR3 is CASSQDWAERGPRTEAFF. The DNA for the CDR3 is TGTGCCAGCAGCCAAGATTGGGCGGAAAGGGGCCCGAGGACTGAAGCTTTCTTT.

This rearrangement joins TRBV7-3 to TRBJ2-2, with 10 bases fitting TRBD2. J was trimmed by 7 bases and V by 1 base; bases with no gene match: 9. CDR3 size: 17 residues. The V gene's germline CDR1 is SGHTA and CDR2 FQGTGA. CDR3 protein: CASSLNTAGGPGGELFF. The CDR3 nucleotides read TGTGCCAGCAGCTTAAATACAGCGGGGGGGCCTGGCGGGGAGCTGTTTTTT.

In this sample, this clonotype turned up many times. V usage is TRBV27 and J usage is TRBJ1-1, with D possibly matching TRBD1 (5 bases). CDR3 length: 15 amino acids. Deletions cut 4 bases from V and 3 bases from J, with 15 bases between. CDR1 and CDR2 from the germline V gene are MNHEY and SMNVEV (reference sequence). This CDR3 reads CASSWQGDGDTEAFF. CDR3 coding DNA: TGTGCCAGCAGTTGGCAGGGTGATGGGGACACTGAAGCTTTCTTT.

In this sample, this clonotype turned up many times. The J gene is TRBJ1-2, the V gene TRBV28, with D uncertain. Germline values: CDR1 MDHEN, CDR2 SYDVKM. The CDR3 length is 14 residues. The V end was cut by 4 bases, the J end by 5 bases, with 14 bases between. DNA for the CDR3: TGTGCCAGCAGTTCCCCGCGGGTCCTTTATGGCTACACCTTC. It specifies CASSSPRVLYGYTF.

In the case of this clonotype: This may come from a read error, since a much larger clone is one base off. The chain uses TRBV7-6 and TRBJ2-5, with D possibly TRBD2 on 6 matching bases. The CDR3 is 16 residues long. Germline assignment: CDR1 SGHVS and CDR2 FNYEAQ. The CDR3 coding sequence is TGTGCCACCAGCTTCACTGGATCTAGGGCGGGGGAGACCCAGTACTTC. As protein: CATSFTGSRAGETQYF.

CDR3 amino acids: CSAEDNMNTEAFF. The CDR3 DNA reads as TGCAGTGCTGAGGACAACATGAACACTGAAGCTTTCTTT. The chain links TRBV20-1 to TRBJ1-1, with a possible D match to TRBD1 (5 bases). CDR1 and CDR2 (germline): DFQATT, SNEGSKA (reference sequence). This CDR3 comprises 13 residues. Trimming shortened V by 5 bases and J by 0 bases, and 10 bases separated the two germline ends.

This chain joins TRBV11-2 and TRBJ2-3; possibly TRBD2 for D (5 bases). This CDR3 contains 20 residues. V gave up 2 bases and J gave up 0 bases, with 24 bases separating them. In germline, CDR1 is SGHAT, CDR2 FQNNGV. CDR3 coding DNA: TGTGCCAGCAGCTTACCCCGCTCGGTCGTCCCGGGGTGGAGCACAGATACGCAGTATTTT. It encodes CASSLPRSVVPGWSTDTQYF.

The rearrangement joins TRBV9 to TRBJ2-5; TRBD2 matches at 12 bases. V lost 4 bases, J lost 4 bases, and 8 bases stayed unmatched. CDR3 size: 16 residues. Germline lookup yields CDR1 SGDLS and CDR2 YYNGEE. The CDR3 coding sequence is TGTGCCAGCAGCATCACTAGCGGGGGGCCGGGAGAGACCCAGTACTTC. Translating gives CASSITSGGPGETQYF.

This clonotype was seen more than once but under ten times. The V and J genes are TRBV27 and TRBJ1-6; D is possibly TRBD1 (5 bases). Germline V CDR1 and CDR2: MNHEY, SMNVEV (reference sequence). Trimming took off 8 bases at V and 3 bases at J, with 14 bases between the two ends. This CDR3 region has 15 residues. In DNA, the CDR3 is TGTGCCAGCTCCTCTGGGGCAGTCTATAATTCACCCCTCCACTTT. Amino acids: CASSSGAVYNSPLHF.

A note on this clonotype: The junction departs from germline at one end; a sequencing error may be responsible. V usage is TRBV11-2 and J usage is TRBJ2-7; 16 positions match TRBD2. The length of the CDR3 is 16 residues. Germline assignment: CDR1 SGHAT and CDR2 FQNNGV. This CDR3 is CASSAGTSGRVYERYF. The CDR3 DNA sequence: TGTGCCAGCAGCGCCGGGACTAGCGGGAGGGTCTACGAGCGGTACTTC.

This clonotype was detected ten times or more. This chain uses TRBV27 with TRBJ2-7; TRBD2 is a possible D gene (6 bases). V lost 6 bases and J 2 bases, leaving 14 bases between the germline ends. This CDR3 is built from 14 residues. Germline V lookup: CDR1 MNHEY, CDR2 SMNVEV (reference sequence). In nucleotides, the CDR3 is TGTGCCAGCAGACCCCGGGACTCCCCCTACGAGCAGTACTTC. Translation: CASRPRDSPYEQYF.